This TCR beta chain was obtained from a study of identical twins. Study conclusions and caveats: Twins shared beta out-of-frame sequences in excess, but this excess was weaker. The models systematically underestimated how much out-of-frame TCR alpha was shared in monozygotic twins. Zero-insertion findings could be partly confounded by invariant cells (MAIT and iNKT cells).

Germline-derived CDR1 and CDR2 are SEHNR and FQNEAQ (reference sequence). The V gene lost 0 bases and the J gene lost 6 bases, with 11 bases spanning the gap. The CDR3 loop spans 15 amino acids. TCRdb itself ran the 5' RACE reads through MiXCR, one entry per CDR3 protein. The profile shows approximately 620,000 distinct CDR3 sequences, 8% to 9% of them singletons. With regard to this clonotype: Its antigen is currently unknown.

The donors were all healthy and Caucasian. The data also belong to a second study, concerning yellow fever vaccine responses in identical twins.

The sequenced material came from PBMCs. The genes are TRBV7-9 and TRBJ2-2; the D gene could be TRBD1 or TRBD2 (5 bases each). The TCR originated in a woman younger than 35 in good health. The CDR3 reads CASSLARGTAGELFF. The CDR3 DNA sequence: TGTGCCAGCAGCTTAGCGAGGGGAACGGCCGGGGAGCTGTTTTTT.